The 5 T cell receptor beta chains given below trace back to one sample, sequenced in a study of PD-1 blockade in mismatch repair-deficient tumors. These receptors have no identified antigens. The time point here: approximately 10-day in vitro stimulation with candidate neoantigen peptide 4. Libraries were prepared by immunoSEQ multiplex PCR; TCRdb keeps only in-frame clonotypes and omits some of them. The table includes about 14,000 clones, roughly 80% detected once. This specimen was cells cultured in vitro, taken from a patient treated with pembrolizumab. The receptor set was obtained from an adult with mismatch repair-deficient cancer.

The J gene is TRBJ1-1, the V gene TRBV4-2, with D maybe TRBD1 (6 bases). The V gene lost 2 bases and the J gene lost 6 bases, with 16 bases spanning the gap. This CDR3 region has 15 residues. Germline V CDR1 and CDR2: LGHNA, YNFKEQ. The DNA for the CDR3 is TGTGCCAGCAGCCAAACCACAGGGTTGGGGGCTGAAGCTTTCTTT. Amino acid sequence: CASSQTTGLGAEAFF.

This chain links TRBV6-6 with TRBJ1-5; unclear D gene. Between the trimmed V and J ends, which lost 0 bases and 5 bases, there was a span of 11 bases. CDR3 length: 15 residues. The V gene's germline CDR1 is MNHNY and CDR2 SVGAGI (reference sequence). The CDR3 reads CASSYSSSPHQPQHF. The CDR3, as DNA: TGTGCCAGCAGTTACTCGTCGTCCCCCCATCAGCCCCAGCATTTT.

This clone is large by share. This chain joins TRBV14 and TRBJ2-7; the D gene is possibly TRBD1 (5 bases). V was trimmed by 3 bases and J by 5 bases, leaving 11 bases between them. The CDR3 is made up of 13 amino acids. The germline gives CDR1 SGHDN, CDR2 FVKESK. Written as DNA, the CDR3 is TGTGCCAGCAGCCACAGGGTGGCCCACGAGCAGTACTTC. Its translation is CASSHRVAHEQYF.

The chain has TRBV28 and TRBJ2-3; D not resolved. The V and J ends lost 2 bases and 1 base respectively, with 4 bases between them. Germline assignment: CDR1 MDHEN and CDR2 SYDVKM. The length of the CDR3 is 13 residues. The CDR3 bases are TGTGCCAGCAGTTTACAGGGCACAGATACGCAGTATTTT. Translating gives CASSLQGTDTQYF. The full variable domain, rest sourced from reference TRBV28 and TRBJ2-3, is DVKVTQSSRYLVKRTGEKVFLECVQDMDHENMFWYRQDPGLGLRLIYFSYDVKMKEKGDIPEGYSVSREKKERFSLILESASTNQTSMYLCASSLQGTDTQYFGPGTRLTVL.

The rearrangement uses TRBV29-1 and TRBJ2-7; D is unclear. Deletions cut 5 bases from V and 2 bases from J, with 10 bases between. Germline V gene lookup returns CDR1 SQVTM and CDR2 ANQGSEA. The CDR3 loop spans 12 amino acids. The CDR3 bases are TGCAGCGTTTATACTGAACCCTACGAGCAGTACTTC. Protein sequence: CSVYTEPYEQYF.